This entry concerns a single T cell receptor beta chain. This record belongs to a study of shared T cell receptors in the human thymus. Assay used: immunoSEQ multiplex PCR; TCRdb lists only in-frame clones, some missing. Of about 380,000 clones listed, approximately 95% are singletons. This receptor was taken from a human donor. The sample taken for sequencing was thymocytes.

The CDR3, as DNA: TGTGCCACCAGCAGAGTCCTTTCCCGGGACAACCAAGAGACCCAGTACTTC. Protein product: CATSRVLSRDNQETQYF. The chain recombines TRBV15 with TRBJ2-5; possible D gene TRBD1, 6 bases. The germline gives CDR1 LNHNV, CDR2 YYDKDF (reference sequence). CDR3 length equals 17 residues. V was shortened by 1 base and J by 0 bases, with 15 bases between the two germline ends.